This TCR beta chain came from a study of T cells in tuberculosis. The table came from immunoSEQ multiplex PCR; TCRdb's copy has only in-frame clones and leaves some out. The table records 20,000 to 25,000 clones, 97% of them present only once. Deletions cut 0 bases from V and 14 bases from J, with 13 bases between. CDR1 is SGHTA and CDR2 is FQGNSA in the germline V gene. This CDR3 region has 13 residues. Study findings and constraints: Classification accuracy was 85% to 90% (AUROC 0.85 to 0.95) with the GMM-specific repertoire.

Comments on this clone: The antigen remains undetermined.

Sequencing was carried out using PBMCs. The origin of this receptor is a donor aged 5 to 30 with latent tuberculosis or without tuberculosis infection. The chain links TRBV7-2 to TRBJ1-4; no reliable D call. CDR3 sequence (DNA): TGTGCCAGCAGCTTAGCAATAGTTGGAGGGCTGTTTTTT. Residues: CASSLAIVGGLFF.